This T cell receptor beta chain was profiled in a study of siplizumab effects on memory and regulatory T cells. Notes on the study in general: Roughly 75-95% of proliferating clones (CD4+ or CD8+) could not be assigned a naive or memory phenotype. Proliferating Tregs in siplizumab cultures were never verified as suppressive.

Worth noting for this clone: Its antigen is still unknown.

Profiling relied on immunoSEQ multiplex PCR, and the TCRdb table lists in-frame clones only, not all of them. The sample shows over 95,000 clones, 93% of them seen only once. V dropped 4 bases and J dropped 5 bases, with 6 bases sitting between them. This CDR3 spans 12 amino acids. Per germline, CDR1 MGHRA and CDR2 YSYEKL. The origin of this receptor is a human donor in good health. The chain couples TRBV4-1 to TRBJ2-1; possibly TRBD2 for D (5 bases). The sequenced sample consisted of non-Treg CD4+ T cells sorted from blood. The CDR3 protein is CASSPTNNEQFF. The CDR3 nucleotides are TGCGCCAGCAGCCCGACTAACAATGAGCAGTTCTTC.